This TCR beta chain was observed in a study of CD8+ T cells in alopecia areata. Whole-study context: Patients remained on tofacitinib for 6 to 18 months and then went 6 months without it. Study-level points and caveats: When scalp samples are sequenced, resident alphabeta T cells of normal skin are also captured. Scalp clonality decreased significantly with tofacitinib, and so did expanded CD8+ clones among the top 100.

CDR1 is LNHDA and CDR2 is SQIVND in the germline V gene (reference sequence). This CDR3 contains 15 residues. V trimming: 6 bases; J trimming: 7 bases; junction bases outside the gene matches: 11. Investigators isolated RNA and reverse transcribed it into cDNA to act as the sequencing template. Measured with immunoSEQ multiplex PCR; TCRdb has only the in-frame clones, and not every one. The sample includes 95,000 to 100,000 clones, just under 60% of them seen just once. The treatment denotes: oral pan-JAK inhibitor, 5-10 mg twice daily. About this clone: Its target is unknown.

This sequence was found in a human donor with alopecia areata. Sequenced material: CD8+ T cells sorted from blood, taken at approximately week 60, from a patient treated with tofacitinib. The chain is built from TRBV19 and TRBJ2-1, with 8 bases fitting TRBD1. The CDR3 DNA is TGTGCCAGTAGCAGGCTCCGGACAGGGCCGAATGAGCAGTTCTTC. Translating gives CASSRLRTGPNEQFF.